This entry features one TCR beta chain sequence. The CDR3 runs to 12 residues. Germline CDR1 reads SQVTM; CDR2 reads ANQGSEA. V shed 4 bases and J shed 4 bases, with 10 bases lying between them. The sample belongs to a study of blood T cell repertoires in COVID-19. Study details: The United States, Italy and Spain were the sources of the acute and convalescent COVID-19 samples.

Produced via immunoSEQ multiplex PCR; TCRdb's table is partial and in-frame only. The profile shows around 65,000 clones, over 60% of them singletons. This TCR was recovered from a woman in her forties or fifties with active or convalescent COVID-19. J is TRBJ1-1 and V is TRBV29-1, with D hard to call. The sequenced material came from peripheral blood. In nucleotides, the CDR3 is TGCAGCGTTGCGGTAGGGAGCACTGAAGCTTTCTTT. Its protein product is CSVAVGSTEAFF.